A selection of T cell receptor beta chains follows, all from one sample in a study of blood T cell repertoires in COVID-19. Measured with immunoSEQ multiplex PCR; TCRdb has only the in-frame clones, and not every one. The sample has a few hundred thousand clones, approximately 86% seen once; the top ten hold about 12%. Sequencing used peripheral blood. These receptors were collected from a woman in her seventies with COVID-19, enrolled during active disease. The CDR3 runs from the conserved cysteine through the conserved F or W. Fields, in order: clone size, D gene, V gene, J gene, CDR3 DNA, CDR3 protein. D genes are given only for firm matches. Not all rows give a size; the values are once, few, many and, for expanded clones, a class.

>.|.|TRBV12-3/TRBV12-4|TRBJ1-5
TGTGCCAGCACTCGGGATTCTAATCAGCCCCAGCATTTT
CASTRDSNQPQHF
>.|.|TRBV11-2|TRBJ2-7
TGTGCCAGCAGCAATGGCCCCCAGTACGAGCAGTACTTC
CASSNGPQYEQYF
>.|.|TRBV10-3|TRBJ1-1
TGTGCCATCAGTGAGACAGACAACACTGAAGCTTTCTTT
CAISETDNTEAFF
>.|.|TRBV2|TRBJ1-2
TGTGCCAGCAGTGCGACAGACAATAACTATGGCTACACCTTC
CASSATDNNYGYTF
>.|TRBD2|TRBV24-1|TRBJ2-3
TGTGCCACCAGTGGGGGGGAGCGGGGGTATAGCACAGATACGCAGTATTTT
CATSGGERGYSTDTQYF
>once|.|TRBV19|TRBJ1-1
TGTGCCAGTAGGAACATGAACACTGAAGCTTTCTTT
CASRNMNTEAFF
>.|TRBD2|TRBV4-1|TRBJ2-5
TGCGCCAGCAGCCAAGGACTAGCGGTCGAGACCCAGTACTTC
CASSQGLAVETQYF
>.|.|TRBV7-9|TRBJ1-1
TGTGCCAGCAGCTTATGGGGGGATTGGACTGAAGCTTTCTTT
CASSLWGDWTEAFF
>once|TRBD1|TRBV10-3|TRBJ2-7
TGTGCCATCACCGGGACAGGGTTCTCCGAGCAGTACTTC
CAITGTGFSEQYF
>.|.|TRBV5-6|TRBJ2-7
TGTGCCAGCAGGTCACCCAGAAATTCCTACGAGCAGTACTTC
CASRSPRNSYEQYF
>.|.|TRBV2|TRBJ1-2
TGTGCCAGCAGTGAACGCCGGGGGGGGTTGGATGGCTACACCTTC
CASSERRGGLDGYTF
>.|TRBD1|TRBV18|TRBJ2-5
TGTGCCAGCTCACCTCGACAGGGGGGTATGGGAGAGACCCAGTACTTC
CASSPRQGGMGETQYF
>.|.|TRBV10-1|TRBJ2-7
TGCGCCAGCAGTGAAGACAGGTTCGAGCAGTACTTC
CASSEDRFEQYF
>once|TRBD1|TRBV19|TRBJ2-3
TGTGCCAGTAGTATAGACCGCGGGACAGGGGGCAATGGAGATACGCAGTATTTT
CASSIDRGTGGNGDTQYF